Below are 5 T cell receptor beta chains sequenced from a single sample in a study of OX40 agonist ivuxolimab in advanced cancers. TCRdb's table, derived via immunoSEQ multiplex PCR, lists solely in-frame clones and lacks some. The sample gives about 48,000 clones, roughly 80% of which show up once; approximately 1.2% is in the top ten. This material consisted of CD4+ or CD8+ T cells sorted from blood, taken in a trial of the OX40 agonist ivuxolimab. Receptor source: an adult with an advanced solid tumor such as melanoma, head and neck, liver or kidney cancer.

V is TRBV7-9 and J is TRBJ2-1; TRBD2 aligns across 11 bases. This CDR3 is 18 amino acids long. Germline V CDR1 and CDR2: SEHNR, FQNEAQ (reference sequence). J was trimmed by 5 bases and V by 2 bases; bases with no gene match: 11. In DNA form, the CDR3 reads TGTGCCAGCAGCTTACCTCCTCGACTAGCGGGGAACAACAATGAGCAGTTCTTC. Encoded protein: CASSLPPRLAGNNNEQFF.

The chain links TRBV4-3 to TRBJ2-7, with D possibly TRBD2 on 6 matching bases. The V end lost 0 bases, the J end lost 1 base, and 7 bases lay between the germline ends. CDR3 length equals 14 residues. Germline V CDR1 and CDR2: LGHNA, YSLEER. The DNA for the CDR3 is TGCGCCAGCAGCCAAGAGGCGGGGTCCTACGAGCAGTACTTC. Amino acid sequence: CASSQEAGSYEQYF.

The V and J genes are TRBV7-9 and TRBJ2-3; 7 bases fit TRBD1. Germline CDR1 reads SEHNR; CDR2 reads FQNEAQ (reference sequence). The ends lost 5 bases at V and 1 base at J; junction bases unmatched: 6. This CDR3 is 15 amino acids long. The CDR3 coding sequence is TGTGCCAGCAGCCTTGACAGGGTTGGCACAGATACGCAGTATTTT. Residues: CASSLDRVGTDTQYF.

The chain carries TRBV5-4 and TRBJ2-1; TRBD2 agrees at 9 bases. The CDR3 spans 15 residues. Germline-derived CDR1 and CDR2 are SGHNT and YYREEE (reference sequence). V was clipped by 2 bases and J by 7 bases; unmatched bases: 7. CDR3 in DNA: TGTGCCAGCAGCTTCGGCGGGAGGGCCGGTAATGAGCAGTTCTTC. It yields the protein CASSFGGRAGNEQFF.

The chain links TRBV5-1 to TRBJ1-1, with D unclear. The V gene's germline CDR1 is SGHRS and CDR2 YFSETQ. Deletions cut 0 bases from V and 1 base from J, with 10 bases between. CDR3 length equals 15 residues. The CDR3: CASSLAPGWNTEAFF. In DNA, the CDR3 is TGCGCCAGCAGCTTGGCCCCAGGATGGAACACTGAAGCTTTCTTT. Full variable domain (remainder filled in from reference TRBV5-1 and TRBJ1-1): KAGVTQTPRYLIKTRGQQVTLSCSPISGHRSVSWYQQTPGQGLQFLFEYFSETQRNKGNFPGRFSGRQFSNSRSEMNVSTLELGDSALYLCASSLAPGWNTEAFFGQGTRLTVV.